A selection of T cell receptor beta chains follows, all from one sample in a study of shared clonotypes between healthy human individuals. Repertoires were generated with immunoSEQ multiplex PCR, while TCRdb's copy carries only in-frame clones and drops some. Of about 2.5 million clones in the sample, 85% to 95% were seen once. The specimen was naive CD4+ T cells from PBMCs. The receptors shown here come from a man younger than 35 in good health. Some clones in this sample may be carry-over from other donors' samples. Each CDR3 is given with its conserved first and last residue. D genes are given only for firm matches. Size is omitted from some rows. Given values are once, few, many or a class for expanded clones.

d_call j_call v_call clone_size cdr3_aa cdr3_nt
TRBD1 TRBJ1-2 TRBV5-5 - CASSTFRDRGDYGYTF TGTGCCAGCAGCACATTCCGGGACAGGGGAGACTATGGCTACACCTTC
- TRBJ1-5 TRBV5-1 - CASSRRGDQPQHF TGCGCCAGCAGCAGACGGGGTGATCAGCCCCAGCATTTT
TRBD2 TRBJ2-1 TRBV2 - CASRGQLAGLYNEQFF TGTGCCAGCAGGGGGCAACTAGCGGGATTATACAATGAGCAGTTCTTC
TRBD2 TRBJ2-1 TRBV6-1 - CASSGLAGGGNEQFF TGTGCCAGCAGTGGACTAGCGGGAGGGGGAAATGAGCAGTTCTTC
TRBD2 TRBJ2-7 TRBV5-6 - CASSLRLAGVGEQYF TGTGCCAGCAGCTTACGACTAGCGGGAGTCGGGGAGCAGTACTTC
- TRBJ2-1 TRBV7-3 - CASSPRTDLSYNEQFF TGTGCCAGCAGCCCACGGACAGATCTTTCCTACAATGAGCAGTTCTTC
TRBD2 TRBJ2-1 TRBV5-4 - CASTSGGVALRGQFF TGTGCCAGCACCTCGGGAGGGGTGGCTCTCCGGGGGCAGTTCTTC
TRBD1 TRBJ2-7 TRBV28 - CATTTGVSSEQYF TGTGCCACCACGACAGGGGTTTCGTCCGAGCAGTACTTC
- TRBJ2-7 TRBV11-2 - CASSYIVGPVYEQYF TGTGCCAGCAGCTACATAGTCGGTCCCGTCTACGAGCAGTACTTC
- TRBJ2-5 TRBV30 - CAWSATASETQYF TGTGCCTGGAGTGCGACAGCTTCAGAGACCCAGTACTTC
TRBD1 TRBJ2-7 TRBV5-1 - CASSFPGQGVPEQYF TGCGCCAGCAGCTTTCCCGGACAGGGAGTACCGGAGCAGTACTTC
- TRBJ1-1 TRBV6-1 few CASREDRIYTEAFF TGTGCCAGCAGAGAAGACAGGATCTACACTGAAGCTTTCTTT
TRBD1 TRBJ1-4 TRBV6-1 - CASSEPYPGGNGVDEKLFF TGTGCCAGCAGTGAGCCCTACCCAGGGGGAAACGGAGTGGATGAAAAACTGTTTTTT
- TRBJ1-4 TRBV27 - CASSNWWDPNEKLFF TGTGCCAGCAGCAATTGGTGGGACCCCAATGAAAAACTGTTTTTT
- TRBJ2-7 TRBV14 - CASSSLGQNEQYF TGTGCCAGCAGCTCCCTGGGGCAGAACGAGCAGTACTTC
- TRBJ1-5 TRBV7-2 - CASSPWGSYQPQHF TGTGCCAGCAGCCCGTGGGGTTCTTATCAGCCCCAGCATTTT
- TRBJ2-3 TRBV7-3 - CASSLDRISTDTQYF TGTGCCAGCAGCTTAGATAGGATTAGCACAGATACGCAGTATTTT
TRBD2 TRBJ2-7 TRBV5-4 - CASSPGLAGVEQYF TGTGCCAGCAGCCCCGGACTAGCGGGAGTCGAGCAGTACTTC
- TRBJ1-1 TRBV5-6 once CASSLDPGENTEAFF TGTGCCAGCAGCTTGGATCCTGGAGAGAACACTGAAGCTTTCTTT
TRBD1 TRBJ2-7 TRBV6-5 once CASSYGGQGLGEQYF TGTGCCAGCAGTTACGGCGGACAGGGTCTTGGAGAGCAGTACTTC
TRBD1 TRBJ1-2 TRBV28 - CASIKAPDRGHGYTF TGTGCCAGCATTAAGGCGCCGGACAGGGGGCATGGCTACACCTTC
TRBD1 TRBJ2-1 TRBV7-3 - CASSLNPSGQTTYNEQFF TGTGCCAGCAGCTTGAACCCATCGGGACAGACAACCTACAATGAGCAGTTCTTC
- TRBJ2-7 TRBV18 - CASSDTRSGTLEQYF TGTGCCAGCTCAGACACCAGGTCAGGGACTCTCGAGCAGTACTTC
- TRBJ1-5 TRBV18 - CASSSGAFKEQPQHF TGTGCCAGCTCATCGGGGGCCTTCAAGGAACAGCCCCAGCATTTT
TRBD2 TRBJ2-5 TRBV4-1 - CASSHHSGSSRETQYF TGCGCCAGCAGCCACCATAGCGGGAGCTCTCGGGAGACCCAGTACTTC
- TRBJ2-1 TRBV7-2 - CASSSRLVEQFF TGTGCCAGCAGCTCTAGACTGGTAGAGCAGTTCTTC
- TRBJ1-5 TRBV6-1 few CASRGIPGAQPQHF TGTGCCAGCAGGGGCATTCCGGGGGCTCAGCCCCAGCATTTT
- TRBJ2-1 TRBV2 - CATSDTNGNEQFF TGTGCCACGAGTGACACCAACGGCAATGAGCAGTTCTTC
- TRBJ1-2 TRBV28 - CASTTINRALGYGYTF TGTGCCAGCACGACTATTAACAGGGCTTTAGGGTATGGCTACACCTTC
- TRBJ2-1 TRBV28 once CASGVYNEQFF TGTGCCAGCGGCGTATACAATGAGCAGTTCTTC
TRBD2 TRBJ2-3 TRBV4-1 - CASSPRLAGGADTQYF TGCGCCAGCAGCCCCCGACTAGCGGGAGGAGCAGATACGCAGTATTTT
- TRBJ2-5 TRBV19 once CASTLTGSETQYF TGTGCCAGTACCTTAACCGGGAGCGAGACCCAGTACTTC
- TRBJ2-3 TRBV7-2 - CASSDKSLADTQYF TGTGCCAGCAGCGATAAAAGCCTGGCAGATACGCAGTATTTT
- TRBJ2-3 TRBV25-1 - CASSDLVRAGSTDTQYF TGTGCCAGCAGTGACCTCGTGAGGGCGGGGAGCACAGATACGCAGTATTTT
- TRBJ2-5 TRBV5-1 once CASSLAPANRQETQYF TGCGCCAGCAGCTTGGCCCCCGCGAACCGACAAGAGACCCAGTACTTC
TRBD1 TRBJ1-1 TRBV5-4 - CASSVTGTGNTEAFF TGTGCCAGCAGCGTTACCGGGACAGGGAACACTGAAGCTTTCTTT
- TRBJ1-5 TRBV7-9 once CASSPQGSGLQPQHF TGTGCCAGCAGCCCCCAGGGGAGCGGTCTTCAGCCCCAGCATTTT
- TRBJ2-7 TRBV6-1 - CATNRDKAYEQYF TGTGCCACGAACCGGGACAAAGCCTACGAGCAGTACTTC
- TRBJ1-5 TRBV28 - CASTYSGGAFQPQHF TGTGCCAGCACATACTCGGGAGGGGCCTTTCAGCCCCAGCATTTT
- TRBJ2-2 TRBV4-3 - CASSQELGLIGELFF TGCGCCAGCAGCCAAGAATTAGGACTGATAGGGGAGCTGTTTTTT
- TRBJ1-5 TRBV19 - CASRLVKNQPQHF TGTGCCAGTAGATTAGTAAAAAATCAGCCCCAGCATTTT
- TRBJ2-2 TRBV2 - CASSEVSGALTGELFF TGTGCCAGCAGTGAAGTTTCGGGGGCCCTCACCGGGGAGCTGTTTTTT
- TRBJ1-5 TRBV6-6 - CASSFPGGGQPQHF TGTGCCAGCAGTTTCCCGGGGGGGGGTCAGCCCCAGCATTTT
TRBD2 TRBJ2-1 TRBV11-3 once CASSPGTSGGDEQFF TGTGCCAGCAGCCCCGGGACTAGCGGGGGGGATGAGCAGTTCTTC
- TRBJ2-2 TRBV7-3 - CASRSTGELFF TGTGCCAGCCGTAGCACCGGGGAGCTGTTTTTT
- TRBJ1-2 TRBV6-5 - CASSRTPINYGYTF TGTGCCAGCAGCAGGACACCGATTAACTATGGCTACACCTTC
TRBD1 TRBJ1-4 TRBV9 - CASSVGQGSNEKLFF TGTGCCAGCAGCGTAGGACAGGGAAGTAATGAAAAACTGTTTTTT
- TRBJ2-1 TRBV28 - CASRTRQPNEQFF TGTGCCAGCAGAACCCGGCAACCCAATGAGCAGTTCTTC
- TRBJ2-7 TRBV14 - CASSRWGDRYEQYF TGTGCCAGCTCCCGATGGGGCGATCGATACGAGCAGTACTTC
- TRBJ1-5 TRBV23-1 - CASIGEGSCNQPQHF TGCGCCAGTATAGGGGAGGGGTCGTGCAATCAGCCCCAGCATTTT
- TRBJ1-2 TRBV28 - CASSLVRQTTNYGYTF TGTGCCAGCAGTTTAGTCCGGCAGACAACTAACTATGGCTACACCTTC
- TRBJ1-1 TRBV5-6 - CASSLVGQLNTEAFF TGTGCCAGCAGCTTGGTCGGACAGCTGAACACTGAAGCTTTCTTT
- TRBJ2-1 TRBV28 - CASTIGGEAYNEQFF TGTGCCAGCACCATTGGCGGGGAAGCCTACAATGAGCAGTTCTTC
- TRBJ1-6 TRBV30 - CAWTAGTGNSPLHF TGTGCCTGGACAGCCGGGACGGGCAATTCACCCCTCCACTTT
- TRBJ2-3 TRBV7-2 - CASSPRWGDGTDTQYF TGTGCCAGCAGCCCCCGCTGGGGGGACGGCACAGATACGCAGTATTTT
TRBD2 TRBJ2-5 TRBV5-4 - CASSWGLATQETQYF TGTGCCAGCAGCTGGGGACTAGCGACCCAAGAGACCCAGTACTTC